Listed below are T cell receptor beta chains from one sample, sequenced in a study of T cell repertoires in ileal Crohn's disease. The data were produced by immunoSEQ multiplex PCR, yet TCRdb's version contains in-frame clones alone and is incomplete. The repertoire holds roughly 31,000 clones, around 80% seen once, with roughly 19% in the top ten. Sequencing was carried out using ileal tissue. The source is an adult with Crohn's disease. The CDR3 runs from the conserved cysteine through the conserved F or W. Each record gives: CDR3 protein, CDR3 DNA, D gene, clone size, V gene, J gene. A D gene is named only where the DNA matches it firmly. The size field is filled for only some rows; it gives once, few, many or a size class.

CASSPGTGLRTDTQYF,TGTGCCAGCAGCCCCGGGACAGGGTTGCGGACAGATACGCAGTATTTT,TRBD1,-,TRBV11-1,TRBJ2-3
CASSLTQSGYTF,TGCGCCAGCAGCTTGACACAATCGGGCTACACCTTC,-,-,TRBV5-1,TRBJ1-2
CASSPLGGGDTEAFF,TGTGCCAGCTCACCCTTAGGGGGCGGTGACACTGAAGCTTTCTTT,TRBD1,few,TRBV18,TRBJ1-1
CATSRAASAETQYF,TGTGCCACCAGCAGAGCTGCGTCAGCGGAGACCCAGTACTTC,-,-,TRBV15,TRBJ2-5
CAWSDRDRGYEQYF,TGTGCCTGGAGCGACCGGGACAGGGGCTACGAGCAGTACTTC,TRBD1,-,TRBV30,TRBJ2-7
CASFRKGDDVYTF,TGTGCCAGCTTCCGTAAGGGGGATGACGTCTACACCTTC,-,few,TRBV5-6,TRBJ1-2
CASSLYSGGTKNIQYF,TGTGCCAGCAGCTTGTATTCAGGGGGAACCAAAAACATTCAGTACTTC,TRBD1,-,TRBV5-6,TRBJ2-4
CASSLGPGVGTEAFF,TGTGCCAGCAGCTTAGGCCCGGGGGTGGGAACTGAAGCTTTCTTT,-,-,TRBV7-9,TRBJ1-1
CAWRSSVDGELFF,TGTGCCTGGAGAAGTAGCGTCGACGGGGAGCTGTTTTTT,-,-,TRBV30,TRBJ2-2
CASSSGGGYTF,TGTGCCAGCAGCTCGGGGGGGGGCTACACCTTC,-,-,TRBV5-4,TRBJ1-2
CASSFLVSVTEAFF,TGTGCCAGCAGCTTCCTCGTATCAGTCACTGAAGCTTTCTTT,-,-,TRBV7-2,TRBJ1-1